Given below is one T cell receptor beta chain in context. Its specificity is unknown. Mismatch with germline at one junction end may stem from a read error. The record originates from a study of CD8 T cells in ankylosing spondylitis. General study findings and limits: Earlier literature documents some of the motif variants in reactive arthritis synovial fluid and blood. Disease-linked clones were CD8+ and relatively rare in peripheral blood.

TCRdb independently ran MiXCR on the 5' RACE reads; one entry per CDR3 protein. Of some 150,000 distinct CDR3 sequences in the sample, about an eighth were seen once. The length of the CDR3 is 13 residues. The specimen sequenced was blood, either unsorted or a sorted T cell fraction (not recorded which). The chain recombines TRBV12-3 or TRBV12-4 with TRBJ1-5, with a possible D match to TRBD1 (5 bases). The sequence was obtained from a female donor with ankylosing spondylitis or in good health (not recorded which). The CDR3 region is CTSRRGLNQPQHF. CDR3 coding DNA: TGTACCAGCAGGAGGGGACTAAATCAGCCCCAGCATTTT.